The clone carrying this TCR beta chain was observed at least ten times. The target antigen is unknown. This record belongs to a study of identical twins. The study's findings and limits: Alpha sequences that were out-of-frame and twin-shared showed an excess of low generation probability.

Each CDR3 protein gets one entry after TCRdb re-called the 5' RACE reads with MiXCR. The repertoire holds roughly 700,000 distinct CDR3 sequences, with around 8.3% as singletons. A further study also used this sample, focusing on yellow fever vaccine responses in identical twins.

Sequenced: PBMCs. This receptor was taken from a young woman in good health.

This chain's CDR3 is CASKIGDQPQHF. Here the CDR3 DNA reads TGTGCCAGCAAAATCGGGGATCAGCCCCAGCATTTT. The J gene is TRBJ1-5, the V gene TRBV7-8, with D unclear. Trimming took off 7 bases at V and 5 bases at J, with 9 bases between the two ends. This CDR3 comprises 12 residues. Germline CDR1 SGHVS, CDR2 FQNEAQ.